This TCR beta chain was captured in a study of blood T cells in healthy people across ages. Study-level findings and limits: Shifts in expanded clonotypes may have been confounded by donor CMV status, which was unknown.

A note on this clonotype: Its antigen is as yet unknown.

This CDR3 has 17 residues. Trimming removed 6 bases at V and 0 bases at J, with 18 bases between. Germline V gene data show CDR1 as SEHNR and CDR2 as FQNEAQ (reference sequence). A second PCR, run for roughly 7 to 11 cycles, used a sample-barcoded 5' primer plus a J-beta primer mix. All cDNA molecules were each tagged by a template-switch adaptor with 12 random nucleotides. One entry per CDR3 protein, called by TCRdb with MiXCR from the 5' RACE reads. The data show about a million distinct CDR3 sequences, 35% to 40% seen once. The TCR was taken from a man aged 18 to 30 in good health. V and J are TRBV7-9 and TRBJ2-4, with a possible D match to TRBD1 (6 bases). The sequenced material came from blood. The CDR3 bases are TGTGCCAGCAGTCTCACAACCCAGGGGTTAGCCAAAAACATTCAGTACTTC. Translating it yields CASSLTTQGLAKNIQYF.